These 27 T cell receptor beta chains were sequenced from one sample in a study of vaccination and CD4 T cells after COVID-19. Antigens of these TCRs are unknown. Noted treatment: roughly nine-day PBMC culture with coronavirus spike peptide pools or control peptides (ViraFEST assay). Cultured CD4+ T-cell DNA underwent Oncomine TCR Beta short-read sequencing. MiXCR was run by TCRdb on the PCR reads, yielding one entry per CDR3 protein. Here the sample spans 20,000 or so distinct CDR3 sequences, approximately 48% being singletons. The sequenced sample was cultured CD4+ T cells from blood. Receptor source: a human donor with COVID-19.

The chain links TRBV7-9 to TRBJ2-3, with a weak D call TRBD2 (6 bases). The V and J ends lost 5 bases and 4 bases respectively, with 13 bases between them. CDR1 and CDR2 (germline): SEHNR, FQNEAQ (reference sequence). CDR3 size: 14 residues. The CDR3 nucleotides are TGTGCCAGCAGCCCCGGGACGGGAGCAGATACGCAGTATTTT. It encodes CASSPGTGADTQYF. Combining the CDR3 with reference TRBV7-9 and TRBJ2-3 gives the whole variable domain DTGVSQNPRHKITKRGQNVTFRCDPISEHNRLYWYRQTLGQGPEFLTYFQNEAQLEKSRLLSDRFSAERPKGSFSTLEIQRTEQGDSAMYLCASSPGTGADTQYFGPGTRLTVL.

This clonotype was observed a handful of times. This chain uses TRBV7-2 with TRBJ1-2, with D unresolved. CDR3 length equals 15 residues. CDR1 is SGHTA, CDR2 FQGNSA, per germline. V lost 6 bases and J 2 bases, leaving 16 bases between the germline ends. The CDR3 DNA is TGTGCCAGCAGGACCGCAGGAACTCTCAACTATGGCTACACCTTC. As protein: CASRTAGTLNYGYTF.

This clonotype appeared a single time. The chain recombines TRBV5-1 with TRBJ1-1, with D hard to call. CDR1 and CDR2 (germline): SGHRS, YFSETQ. V was pared by 4 bases and J by 10 bases, with 14 bases between. This CDR3 is 12 amino acids long. The CDR3 DNA follows: TGCGCCAGCAGCCCCGACCCCACCCGAGCTTTCTTT. It yields the protein CASSPDPTRAFF.

V gene TRBV20-1 combines with J gene TRBJ2-5; tentatively, D is TRBD2 (5 bases). This CDR3 contains 13 residues. V lost 8 bases and J 5 bases, leaving 18 bases between the germline ends. The germline V gene encodes CDR1 DFQATT and CDR2 SNEGSKA (reference sequence). The CDR3 region is CSPRVEGTETQYF. In DNA form, the CDR3 reads TGCAGTCCCCGAGTTGAGGGAACCGAGACCCAGTACTTC.

This clonotype was counted a single time. CDR3 residues: CSARLHLYEQYF. CDR3 DNA: TGCAGTGCTCGTCTTCACCTATACGAGCAGTACTTC. The chain uses TRBV20-1 and TRBJ2-7; D uncertain. V was shortened by 5 bases and J by 4 bases, with 12 bases between the two germline ends. The germline gives CDR1 DFQATT, CDR2 SNEGSKA (reference sequence). The CDR3 is made up of 12 amino acids.

There are a few counts of this clonotype. This sequence joins TRBV11-2 and TRBJ2-2; D is uncertain. This CDR3 is built from 14 residues. With 8 bases removed from V and 3 bases from J, the gap between germline ends came to 13 bases. Germline V gene lookup returns CDR1 SGHAT and CDR2 FQNNGV. In DNA, the CDR3 is TGTGCCAGCTCTCTCCGTCAGGACACCGGGGAGCTGTTTTTT. Encoded protein: CASSLRQDTGELFF.

This rearrangement joins TRBV20-1 to TRBJ1-4; 8 positions agree with TRBD1. V was pared by 3 bases and J by 8 bases, with 11 bases of the junction left unmatched. In germline, CDR1 is DFQATT, CDR2 SNEGSKA (reference sequence). The CDR3 spans 15 residues. In nucleotides, the CDR3 is TGCAGTGCTAGGGAGGCAGGACAGGGAAGAGAAAAACTGTTTTTT. Translated, it gives CSAREAGQGREKLFF.

The chain links TRBV6-5 to TRBJ1-2; D ambiguous. The CDR3 loop spans 12 amino acids. Germline V gene sequence: CDR1 MNHEY, CDR2 SVGAGI. Trimming removed 4 bases at V and 4 bases at J, with 7 bases between. The CDR3 DNA sequence: TGTGCCAGCAGTTCTCAGGTCTATGGCTACACCTTC. Translation gives CASSSQVYGYTF.

This rearrangement joins TRBV6-4 to TRBJ2-2, with 9 positions matching TRBD1. Germline V CDR1 and CDR2: MRHNA, SNTAGT. The ends lost 4 bases at V and 2 bases at J; junction bases unmatched: 5. The CDR3 has 16 residues. CDR3 sequence reads: CASSGGQGYNTGELFF. The CDR3 DNA reads as TGTGCCAGCAGTGGGGGACAGGGATACAACACCGGGGAGCTGTTTTTT.

This clonotype appeared a few times. The rearrangement joins TRBV30 to TRBJ1-5; a possible D gene is TRBD1 (6 bases). Between the trimmed V and J ends, which lost 0 bases and 7 bases, there was a span of 13 bases. CDR1 is GTSNPN, CDR2 SVGIG, per germline (reference sequence). CDR3 length: 14 amino acids. CDR3: CAWSVGQGSQPQHF. The CDR3 DNA reads as TGTGCCTGGAGTGTAGGGCAGGGGAGCCAGCCCCAGCATTTT.

The CDR3 sequence: CASRLSQVETQYF. CDR3 sequence (DNA): TGTGCCAGCAGGCTTTCTCAGGTAGAGACCCAGTACTTC. The genes are TRBV12-3 or TRBV12-4 and TRBJ2-5; no definite D call. The CDR3 runs to 13 residues. Trimming shortened V by 6 bases and J by 4 bases, and 12 bases separated the two germline ends.

V is TRBV20-1 and J is TRBJ2-5; TRBD1 matches 11 bases. The CDR3 length is 13 residues. With 8 bases clipped from V and 5 bases from J, the junction kept 7 bases outside the gene matches. Per the germline V gene, CDR1 is DFQATT and CDR2 is SNEGSKA (reference sequence). As DNA, the CDR3 is TGCAGTACTATCGGGACAGGGGGGGAGACCCAGTACTTC. Encoded protein: CSTIGTGGETQYF.

The rearrangement uses TRBV7-2 and TRBJ2-1; TRBD1 is a possible D gene (6 bases). The CDR3 has 15 amino acids. Germline lookup yields CDR1 SGHTA and CDR2 FQGNSA. Trimming pared 5 bases from V and 4 bases from J, leaving 15 bases between. Written as DNA, the CDR3 is TGTGCCAGCAGCCGCAGGGACATACGTTACAATGAGCAGTTCTTC. Translated: CASSRRDIRYNEQFF.

The CDR3 DNA is TGTGCCTGGAGCCCTACTAGCGGGGGGGTGAACACCGGGGAGCTGTTTTTT. This encodes CAWSPTSGGVNTGELFF. This rearrangement joins TRBV30 to TRBJ2-2, with 13 nucleotides matching TRBD2. In germline, CDR1 is GTSNPN, CDR2 SVGIG (reference sequence). The CDR3 totals 17 residues. V lost 3 bases and J lost 1; bases outside the gene matches: 5. Using reference TRBV30 and TRBJ2-2 for the parts outside the CDR3, the full variable domain is SQTIHQWPATLVQPVGSPLSLECTVEGTSNPNLYWYRQAAGRGLQLLFYSVGIGQISSEVPQNLSASRPQDRQFILSSKKLLLSDSGFYLCAWSPTSGGVNTGELFFGEGSRLTVL.

The V gene is TRBV18, the J gene TRBJ2-2, with D possibly being TRBD1 (6 bases). Trimming left V 6 bases short and J 0 bases short, with 14 bases between. CDR1 is KGHSH, CDR2 LQKENI, per germline. This CDR3 has 16 amino acids. The CDR3 DNA sequence: TGTGCCAGCTCGGAAATTGCAGGGGCGAACACCGGGGAGCTGTTTTTT. Translating gives CASSEIAGANTGELFF.

The genes are TRBV7-9 and TRBJ2-5; TRBD1 or TRBD2 may be the D gene (5 bases each). With 4 bases removed from V and 7 bases from J, the gap between germline ends came to 16 bases. This CDR3 has 14 amino acids. The germline CDR1 and CDR2 sequences are SEHNR and FQNEAQ (reference sequence). The CDR3: CASSSPGPPRTQYF. The CDR3 region has the DNA TGTGCCAGCAGCTCCCCGGGACCCCCTCGGACCCAGTACTTC.

The rearrangement uses TRBV15 and TRBJ2-5; 13 bases match TRBD2. CDR1 is LNHNV, CDR2 YYDKDF, per germline (reference sequence). Trimming removed 5 bases from V and 5 bases from J; junction bases left unmatched: 8. This CDR3 has 16 amino acids. The CDR3 sequence is CATSRRLAGGEETQYF. The CDR3 DNA follows: TGTGCCACCAGCCGACGACTAGCGGGGGGCGAGGAGACCCAGTACTTC.

V is TRBV30 and J is TRBJ2-1; D is perhaps TRBD1 (6 bases). This CDR3 comprises 13 residues. CDR1 is GTSNPN and CDR2 is SVGIG in the germline V gene (reference sequence). The V end lost 2 bases, the J end lost 10 bases, and 15 bases lay between the germline ends. In DNA, the CDR3 is TGTGCCTGGAGTTTACACAGGGAAAAAGAGCAGTTCTTC. This sequence encodes CAWSLHREKEQFF.

This clonotype was counted a few times. The gene calls are TRBV5-1 and TRBJ2-7, with TRBD2 matching 7 bases. The CDR3 spans 15 residues. V lost 3 bases, J lost 3 bases, and 9 bases stayed unmatched. CDR1 is SGHRS and CDR2 is YFSETQ in the germline V gene. The DNA for the CDR3 is TGCGCCAGCAGCTGGTCTAGCGGTAATAGCTACGAGCAGTACTTC. Encoded protein: CASSWSSGNSYEQYF.

The rearrangement joins TRBV28 to TRBJ1-5; D uncertain. CDR3 length: 15 amino acids. Trimming took off 3 bases at V and 0 bases at J, with 9 bases between the two ends. The germline V gene encodes CDR1 MDHEN and CDR2 SYDVKM. This CDR3 reads CASSFQTPSNQPQHF. DNA of the CDR3: TGTGCCAGCAGTTTCCAGACACCTAGCAATCAGCCCCAGCATTTT.

The V gene is TRBV11-3, the J gene TRBJ2-1; 11 bases agree with TRBD1. The CDR3 consists of 18 residues. Germline lookup yields CDR1 SGHNT and CDR2 YENEEA. The V and J ends lost 5 bases and 1 base, in that order; junction bases with no gene match: 10. The CDR3, as DNA: TGTGCCAGCAGCCACCGGGACAGGGGGATTAGGTCCTACAATGAGCAGTTCTTC. It is translated as CASSHRDRGIRSYNEQFF.

This chain joins TRBV27 and TRBJ1-2; 7 bases are shared with TRBD1. CDR3 length: 15 residues. V was pared by 5 bases and J by 1 base, with 7 bases of the junction left unmatched. In germline, CDR1 is MNHEY, CDR2 SMNVEV (reference sequence). The CDR3 DNA reads TGTGCCAGCAGTAACACAGGGGCGATTAACTATGGCTACACCTTC. Protein: CASSNTGAINYGYTF.

This chain joins TRBV6-1 and TRBJ1-6; D call uncertain. The ends were cut back, 7 bases at V and 0 bases at J, with 7 bases in the middle. The length of the CDR3 is 14 residues. CDR1 MNHNS and CDR2 SASEGT come from the germline V gene. The CDR3 DNA follows: TGTGCCAGCACGGATAGCTCCTATAATTCACCCCTCCACTTT. Its protein product is CASTDSSYNSPLHF.

This clonotype came up a few times. The chain is built from TRBV30 and TRBJ1-1, with 11 bases identical to TRBD1. Germline CDR1 reads GTSNPN; CDR2 reads SVGIG (reference sequence). V gave up 1 base and J gave up 0 bases; unmatched junction bases: 4. The CDR3 consists of 16 residues. CDR3 protein: CAWSGTGGAVNTEAFF. The DNA of the CDR3 is TGTGCCTGGAGTGGGACAGGGGGCGCGGTGAACACTGAAGCTTTCTTT.

This clonotype came up a few times. V is TRBV11-2 and J is TRBJ1-2; D not resolved. The CDR3 length is 12 residues. Germline V gives CDR1 SGHAT, CDR2 FQNNGV. V lost 2 bases to trimming and J lost 5 bases, with 6 bases between them. For the CDR3, the DNA is TGTGCCAGCAGCTTATCGTTGTATGGCTACACCTTC. It is translated as CASSLSLYGYTF.

This clonotype has more than one count but fewer than ten. The chain joins TRBV10-2 to TRBJ1-6; D unresolved. Between the trimmed V and J ends, which lost 5 bases and 8 bases, there was a span of 16 bases. Germline CDR1 reads WSHSY; CDR2 reads SAAADI. The CDR3 runs to 15 residues. Written as DNA, the CDR3 is TGCGCCAGCAGTTTATCTGGCCTTGCGGATTCACCCCTCCACTTT. Amino acids: CASSLSGLADSPLHF.

This clonotype was recorded a few times. The chain joins TRBV7-2 to TRBJ1-5; 9 bases line up with TRBD1. The CDR3 sequence is 15 residues long. In germline, CDR1 is SGHTA, CDR2 FQGNSA. The ends lost 4 bases at V and 2 bases at J; junction bases unmatched: 3. CDR3 protein: CASSYRTGGNQPQHF. CDR3 coding DNA: TGTGCCAGCAGCTATCGGACAGGGGGCAATCAGCCCCAGCATTTT.